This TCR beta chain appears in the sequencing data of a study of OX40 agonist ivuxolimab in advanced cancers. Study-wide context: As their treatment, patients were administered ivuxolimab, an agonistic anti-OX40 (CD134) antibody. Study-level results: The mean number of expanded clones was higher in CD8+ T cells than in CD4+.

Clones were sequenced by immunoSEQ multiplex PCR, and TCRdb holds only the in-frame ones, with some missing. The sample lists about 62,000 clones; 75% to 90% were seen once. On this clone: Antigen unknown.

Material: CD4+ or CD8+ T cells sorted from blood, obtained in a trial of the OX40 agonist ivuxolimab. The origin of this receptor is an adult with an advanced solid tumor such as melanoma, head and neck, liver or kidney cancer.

CDR3 DNA: TGTGCCAGCACCGGACCGGACAGGGTAGCAGCTAATGAAAAACTGTTTTTT. It encodes CASTGPDRVAANEKLFF. V gene TRBV2 combines with J gene TRBJ1-4; 8 bases are shared with TRBD1. J lost 3 bases, V lost 7 bases, and 13 bases had no gene match. Germline values: CDR1 SNHLY, CDR2 FYNNEI. This CDR3 is built from 17 residues.